This entry is about one T cell receptor beta chain. This sample stems from a study of OX40 agonist ivuxolimab in advanced cancers. Study-level information: Allowance was made for prior anti-PD-1, anti-PD-L1 or anti-CTLA-4 therapy, and 40% to 45% had some.

Autoimmune disease history or systemic immunosuppression excluded patients. Sequencing was performed with immunoSEQ multiplex PCR; in TCRdb, only in-frame clones are kept and a portion is missing. The table lists approximately 59,000 clones, 85% of them singletons. The CDR3 runs to 18 residues. The germline V gene encodes CDR1 LNHNV and CDR2 YYDKDF (reference sequence). Trimming stripped 2 bases from V and 5 bases from J, with 22 bases between. The gene calls are TRBV15 and TRBJ2-4, with D possibly being TRBD2 (6 bases). The sequence came from an adult with an advanced solid tumor such as melanoma, head and neck, liver or kidney cancer. This sample comprised CD4+ or CD8+ T cells sorted from blood, obtained in a trial of the OX40 agonist ivuxolimab. CDR3 DNA sequence: TGTGCCACCAGCAGACGGGAGTTACGAGTGGGACCCGAAAACATTCAGTACTTC. Translating it yields CATSRRELRVGPENIQYF.